This paragraph reports one TCR beta chain. Sequenced by immunoSEQ multiplex PCR; TCRdb stores in-frame clones only, minus some. This table has roughly 30,000 clones, roughly 80% appearing once. The source of the sample is a study of STAT5B mutations in CD4+ large granular lymphocyte leukemia. Sequencing used CD4+ T cells from blood buffy coats. The TCR sequence derives from a human donor in good health.

The CDR3: CASSLYTRTSGGNEQFF. DNA of the CDR3: TGTGCCAGCAGCTTGTACACCCGGACTAGCGGGGGCAATGAGCAGTTCTTC. The rearrangement uses TRBV5-4 and TRBJ2-1, with TRBD2 matching 13 bases. This CDR3 contains 17 residues. CDR1 and CDR2 from the germline V gene are SGHNT and YYREEE (reference sequence). Trimming at V came to 1 base and at J to 6 bases, leaving 7 bases not matched to a gene. Drawing the rest from reference TRBV5-4 and TRBJ2-1, the complete variable domain is ETGVTQSPTHLIKTRGQQVTLRCSSQSGHNTVSWYQQALGQGPQFIFQYYREEENGRGNFPPRFSGLQFPNYSSELNVNALELDDSALYLCASSLYTRTSGGNEQFFGPGTRLTVL.